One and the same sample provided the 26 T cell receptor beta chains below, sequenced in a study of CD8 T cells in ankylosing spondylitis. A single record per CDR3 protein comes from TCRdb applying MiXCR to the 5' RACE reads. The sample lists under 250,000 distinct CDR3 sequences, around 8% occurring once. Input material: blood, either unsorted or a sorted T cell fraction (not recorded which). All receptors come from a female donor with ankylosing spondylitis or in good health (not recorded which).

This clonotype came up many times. CDR3 DNA: TGTGCCAGCAGTTTGGGGACTAGCGGGAGCCCAGATACGCAGTATTTT. Translated, it gives CASSLGTSGSPDTQYF. This chain uses TRBV12-3 or TRBV12-4 with TRBJ2-3; TRBD2 matches at 14 bases. The trim removed 3 bases at V and 4 bases at J, leaving 3 bases unmatched. The CDR3 consists of 16 residues.

The CDR3 coding sequence is TGTGCCAGCAGCTGGGGGCCAGCGGGAATTGGCACAGATACGCAGTATTTT. This gives the protein CASSWGPAGIGTDTQYF. This rearrangement joins TRBV7-6 to TRBJ2-3; D is possibly TRBD2 (7 bases). The CDR3 is made up of 17 amino acids. V was trimmed by 4 bases and J by 1 base, leaving 18 bases between them. Germline V gene sequence: CDR1 SGHVS, CDR2 FNYEAQ.

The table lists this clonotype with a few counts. The CDR3, as DNA: TGCAGTGCGTCCAGACGCACCCACGGCGGATCCTACGAGCAGTACTTC. Amino acid sequence: CSASRRTHGGSYEQYF. V is TRBV20-1 and J is TRBJ2-7; D gene uncertain. This CDR3 is 16 amino acids long. Trimming removed 6 bases from V and 1 base from J, with 22 bases in between. Germline V gene lookup returns CDR1 DFQATT and CDR2 SNEGSKA (reference sequence).

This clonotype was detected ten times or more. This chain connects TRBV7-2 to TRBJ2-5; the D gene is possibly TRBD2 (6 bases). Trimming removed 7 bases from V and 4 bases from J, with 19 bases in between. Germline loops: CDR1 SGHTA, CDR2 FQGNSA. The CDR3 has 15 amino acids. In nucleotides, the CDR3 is TGTGCCAGCATCCCAACCTCGGGAGCTTCAGAGACCCAGTACTTC. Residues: CASIPTSGASETQYF.

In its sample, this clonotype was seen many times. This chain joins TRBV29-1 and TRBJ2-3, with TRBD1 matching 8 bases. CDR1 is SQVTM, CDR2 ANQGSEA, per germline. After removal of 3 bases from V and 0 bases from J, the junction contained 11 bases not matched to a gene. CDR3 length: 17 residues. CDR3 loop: CSVETNRGIGSTDTQYF. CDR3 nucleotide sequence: TGCAGCGTTGAGACAAACAGGGGGATTGGCAGCACAGATACGCAGTATTTT.

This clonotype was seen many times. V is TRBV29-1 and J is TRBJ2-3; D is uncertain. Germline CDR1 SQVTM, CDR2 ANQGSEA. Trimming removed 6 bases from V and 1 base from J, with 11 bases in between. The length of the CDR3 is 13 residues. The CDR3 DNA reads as TGCAGCGTCGAGGCGCCAGGCACAGATACGCAGTATTTT. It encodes CSVEAPGTDTQYF.

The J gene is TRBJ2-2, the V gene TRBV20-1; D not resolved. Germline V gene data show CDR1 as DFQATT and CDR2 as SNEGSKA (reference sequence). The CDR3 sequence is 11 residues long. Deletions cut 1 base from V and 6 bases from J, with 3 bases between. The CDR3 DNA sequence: TGCAGTGCTAGAGGCCCCGGGGAGCTGTTTTTT. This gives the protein CSARGPGELFF.

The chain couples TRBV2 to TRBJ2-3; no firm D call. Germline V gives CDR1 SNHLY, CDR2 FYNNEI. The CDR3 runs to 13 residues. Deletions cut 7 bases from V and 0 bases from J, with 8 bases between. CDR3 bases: TGTGCCAGCAACCGACTCAGCACAGATACGCAGTATTTT. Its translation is CASNRLSTDTQYF.

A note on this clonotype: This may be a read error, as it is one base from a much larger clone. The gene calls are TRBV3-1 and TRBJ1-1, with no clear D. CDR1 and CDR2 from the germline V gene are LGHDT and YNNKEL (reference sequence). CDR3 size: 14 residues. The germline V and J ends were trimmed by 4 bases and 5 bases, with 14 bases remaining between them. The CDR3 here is CASSLVEGGTEAFF. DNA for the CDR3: TGTGCCAGCAGCCTGGTCGAGGGAGGGACTGAAGCTTTCTTT.

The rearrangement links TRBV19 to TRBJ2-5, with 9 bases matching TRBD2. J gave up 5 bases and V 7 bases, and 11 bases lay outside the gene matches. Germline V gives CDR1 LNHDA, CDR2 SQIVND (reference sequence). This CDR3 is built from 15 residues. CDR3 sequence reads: CASKENSGSGETQYF. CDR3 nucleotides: TGTGCCAGTAAGGAAAATAGCGGGAGTGGGGAGACCCAGTACTTC.

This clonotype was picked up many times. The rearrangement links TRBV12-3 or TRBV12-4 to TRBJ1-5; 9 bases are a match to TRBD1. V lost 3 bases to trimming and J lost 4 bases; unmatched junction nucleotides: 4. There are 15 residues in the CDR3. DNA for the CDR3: TGTGCCAGCAGTTTCCCGGGACAGGGAAATCAGCCCCAGCATTTT. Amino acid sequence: CASSFPGQGNQPQHF.

The CDR3: CASSLGRGSGIGNTGELFF. In nucleotides, the CDR3 is TGTGCCAGCAGCTTAGGGAGGGGTAGCGGGATCGGGAACACCGGGGAGCTGTTTTTT. This rearrangement joins TRBV11-2 to TRBJ2-2; 8 positions match TRBD2. The ends lost 1 base at V and 1 base at J; junction bases unmatched: 11. Germline V gives CDR1 SGHAT, CDR2 FQNNGV. CDR3 length: 19 residues.

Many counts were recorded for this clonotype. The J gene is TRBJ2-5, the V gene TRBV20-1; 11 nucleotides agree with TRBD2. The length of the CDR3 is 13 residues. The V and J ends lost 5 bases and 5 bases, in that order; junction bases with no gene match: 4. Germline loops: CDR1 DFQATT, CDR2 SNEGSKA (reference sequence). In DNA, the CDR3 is TGCAGTGCTCTAGCGGGAGGAAGGGAGACCCAGTACTTC. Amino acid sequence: CSALAGGRETQYF.

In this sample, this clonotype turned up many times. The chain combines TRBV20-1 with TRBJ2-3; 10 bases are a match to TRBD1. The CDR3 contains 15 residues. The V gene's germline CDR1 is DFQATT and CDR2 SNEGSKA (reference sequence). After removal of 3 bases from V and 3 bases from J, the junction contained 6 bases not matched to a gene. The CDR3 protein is CSASTGTGVTDTQYF. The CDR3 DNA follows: TGCAGTGCTAGCACGGGGACAGGGGTGACAGATACGCAGTATTTT.

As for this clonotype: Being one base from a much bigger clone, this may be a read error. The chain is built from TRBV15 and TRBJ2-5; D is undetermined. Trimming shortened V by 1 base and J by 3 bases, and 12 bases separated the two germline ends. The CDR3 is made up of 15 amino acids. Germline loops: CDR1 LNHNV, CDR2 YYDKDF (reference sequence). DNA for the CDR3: TGTGCCACCAGCAGAGTAGAGTACCCAAAAGAGACCCAGTACTTC. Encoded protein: CATSRVEYPKETQYF.

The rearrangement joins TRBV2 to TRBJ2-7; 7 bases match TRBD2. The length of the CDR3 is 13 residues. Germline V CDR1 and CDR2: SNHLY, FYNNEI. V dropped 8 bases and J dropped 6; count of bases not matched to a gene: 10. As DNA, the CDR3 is TGTGCCAGCGGTGCGGGGGATTTCCTCGAGCAGTACTTC. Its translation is CASGAGDFLEQYF.

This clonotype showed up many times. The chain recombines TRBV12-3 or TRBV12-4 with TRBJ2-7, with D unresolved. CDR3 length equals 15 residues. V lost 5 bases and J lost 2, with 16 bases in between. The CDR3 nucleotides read TGTGCCAGCAGTCCGCGTTGGGAAAGCACCTACGAGCAGTACTTC. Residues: CASSPRWESTYEQYF.

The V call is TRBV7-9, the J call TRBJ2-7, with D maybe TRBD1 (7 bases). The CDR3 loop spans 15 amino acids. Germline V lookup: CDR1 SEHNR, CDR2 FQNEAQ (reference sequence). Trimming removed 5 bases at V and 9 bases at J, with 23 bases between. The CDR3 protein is CASSHSQAGGPGQYF. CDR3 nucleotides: TGTGCCAGCAGCCACTCGCAAGCAGGGGGGCCCGGGCAGTACTTC.

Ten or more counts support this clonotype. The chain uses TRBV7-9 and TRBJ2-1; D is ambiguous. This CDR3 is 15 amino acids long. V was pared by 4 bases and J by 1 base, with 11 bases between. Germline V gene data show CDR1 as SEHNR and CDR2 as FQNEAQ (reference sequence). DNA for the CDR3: TGTGCCAGCAGCTCATACACGGGTTCCTACAATGAGCAGTTCTTC. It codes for CASSSYTGSYNEQFF.

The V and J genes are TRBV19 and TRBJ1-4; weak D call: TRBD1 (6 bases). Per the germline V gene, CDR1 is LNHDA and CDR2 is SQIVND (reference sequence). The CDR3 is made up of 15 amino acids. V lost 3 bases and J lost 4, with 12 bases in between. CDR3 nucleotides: TGTGCCAGTAGTATGGGCAGGGGAAGTAATGAAAAACTGTTTTTT. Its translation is CASSMGRGSNEKLFF.

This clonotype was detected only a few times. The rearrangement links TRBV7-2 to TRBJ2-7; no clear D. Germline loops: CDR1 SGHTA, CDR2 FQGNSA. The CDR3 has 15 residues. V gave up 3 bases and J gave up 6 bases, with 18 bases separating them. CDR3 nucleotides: TGTGCCAGCAGCTTGGGCCCTGATACCCTAGGCGAGCAGTACTTC. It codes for CASSLGPDTLGEQYF.

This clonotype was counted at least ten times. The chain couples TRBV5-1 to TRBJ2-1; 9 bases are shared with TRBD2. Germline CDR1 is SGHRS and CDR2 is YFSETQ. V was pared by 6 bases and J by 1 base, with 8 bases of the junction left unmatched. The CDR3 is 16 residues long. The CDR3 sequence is CASKMTSGTSYNEQFF. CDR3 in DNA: TGCGCCAGCAAGATGACTAGCGGCACTTCCTACAATGAGCAGTTCTTC. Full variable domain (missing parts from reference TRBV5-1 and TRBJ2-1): KAGVTQTPRYLIKTRGQQVTLSCSPISGHRSVSWYQQTPGQGLQFLFEYFSETQRNKGNFPGRFSGRQFSNSRSEMNVSTLELGDSALYLCASKMTSGTSYNEQFFGPGTRLTVL.

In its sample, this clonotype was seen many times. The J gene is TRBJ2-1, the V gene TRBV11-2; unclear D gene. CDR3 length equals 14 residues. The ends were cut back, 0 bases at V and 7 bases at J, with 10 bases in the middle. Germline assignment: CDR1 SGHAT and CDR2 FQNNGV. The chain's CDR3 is CASSLDFAVNEQFF. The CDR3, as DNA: TGTGCCAGCAGCTTAGATTTTGCAGTAAATGAGCAGTTCTTC. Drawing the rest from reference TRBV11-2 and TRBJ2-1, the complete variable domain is EAGVAQSPRYKIIEKRQSVAFWCNPISGHATLYWYQQILGQGPKLLIQFQNNGVVDDSQLPKDRFSAERLKGVDSTLKIQPAKLEDSAVYLCASSLDFAVNEQFFGPGTRLTVL.

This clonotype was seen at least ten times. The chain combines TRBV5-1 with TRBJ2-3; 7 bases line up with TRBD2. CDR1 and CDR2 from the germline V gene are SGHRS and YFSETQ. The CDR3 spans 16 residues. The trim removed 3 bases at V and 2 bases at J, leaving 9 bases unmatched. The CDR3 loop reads CASSSGASGYTDTQYF. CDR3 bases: TGCGCCAGCAGCTCCGGTGCTAGCGGATACACAGATACGCAGTATTTT.

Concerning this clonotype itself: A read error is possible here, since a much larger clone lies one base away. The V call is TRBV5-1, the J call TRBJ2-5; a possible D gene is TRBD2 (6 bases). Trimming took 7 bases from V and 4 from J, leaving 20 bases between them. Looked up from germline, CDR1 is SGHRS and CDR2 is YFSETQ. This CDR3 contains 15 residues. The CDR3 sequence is CASGSWDSTGETQYF. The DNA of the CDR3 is TGCGCCAGCGGCTCCTGGGACTCCACGGGAGAGACCCAGTACTTC.

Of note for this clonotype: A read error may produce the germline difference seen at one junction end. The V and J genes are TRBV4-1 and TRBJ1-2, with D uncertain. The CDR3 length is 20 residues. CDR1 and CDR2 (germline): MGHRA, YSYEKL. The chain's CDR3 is CASSPYVPHDSIFSNYGFTF. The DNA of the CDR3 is TGCGCCAGCAGCCCATATGTGCCCCATGATTCAATTTTCTCCAACTATGGCTTCACCTTC.